These 27 T cell receptor beta chains came from one sample sequenced in a study of regulatory T cells in long-lasting Graves disease. CDR3-region Arm-PCR and iRepertoire HTBI primers produced the TCR beta libraries. TCRdb re-called the multiplex PCR reads through MiXCR, storing one row per CDR3 protein. The sample lists around 250,000 distinct CDR3 sequences, around 21% seen once, with more than 11% in the top ten. Time point given: newly diagnosed GD, antithyroid drugs for less than 3 months. Following extraction of RNA from PBMCs, that RNA was used to make the TCR library. Sequencing used peripheral blood mononuclear cells (PBMCs), obtained at new diagnosis, from a patient treated with antithyroid drugs. Receptor source: a female donor with Graves disease.

This clonotype was seen ten or more times. The genes are TRBV4-2 and TRBJ2-5, with D possibly being TRBD2 (6 bases). Between the trimmed V and J ends, which lost 4 bases and 6 bases, there was a span of 15 bases. Germline V CDR1 and CDR2: LGHNA, YNFKEQ. There are 14 residues in the CDR3. In nucleotides, the CDR3 is TGTGCCAGCAGCCCCCTCGGCGCGGGGCAGACCCAGTACTTC. Protein sequence: CASSPLGAGQTQYF.

This rearrangement joins TRBV4-1 to TRBJ2-1; 10 bases match TRBD1. Trimming removed 2 bases from V and 8 bases from J; junction bases left unmatched: 6. The germline V gene encodes CDR1 MGHRA and CDR2 YSYEKL. The CDR3 runs to 15 residues. The CDR3: CASSQLWTGGDEQFF. In DNA, the CDR3 is TGCGCCAGCAGCCAACTATGGACAGGGGGTGATGAGCAGTTCTTC.

As concerns this clonotype: With only one base between it and a far larger clone, this is likely a read error. V gene TRBV7-9 combines with J gene TRBJ2-1, with TRBD1 identical over 10 bases. Germline-derived CDR1 and CDR2 are SEHNR and FQNEAQ (reference sequence). The CDR3 consists of 14 residues. The CDR3 sequence: CAGSLRTGGNEQFF. CDR3 sequence (DNA): TGTGCCGGCAGCCTTAGGACAGGGGGCAATGAGCAGTTCTTC.

This clonotype has a count of ten or more. The chain carries TRBV6-2 or TRBV6-3 and TRBJ2-2; 7 bases line up with TRBD2. CDR3 size: 15 residues. V dropped 6 bases and J dropped 1; count of bases not matched to a gene: 5. Germline V CDR1 and CDR2: MNHEY, SVGEGT. Here the CDR3 DNA reads TGTGCCAGCAGAGAAGCGGGGAAGAACACCGGGGAGCTGTTTTTT. Amino acids: CASREAGKNTGELFF.

This clonotype occurred a few times. The chain is built from TRBV4-2 and TRBJ2-7; weak D call: TRBD1 (5 bases). Germline V gives CDR1 LGHNA, CDR2 YNFKEQ. This CDR3 has 15 residues. Trimming took off 1 base at V and 6 bases at J, with 16 bases between the two ends. The CDR3 sequence: CASSQGSGPWSEQYF. The CDR3 DNA reads TGTGCCAGCAGCCAAGGGTCAGGGCCCTGGAGCGAGCAGTACTTC.

The rearrangement joins TRBV12-3 or TRBV12-4 to TRBJ2-7, with a weak D call TRBD2 (6 bases). V gave up 6 bases and J gave up 3 bases, with 12 bases separating them. The CDR3 runs 13 residues. CDR3 region: CASSLRRGYEQYF. The CDR3 nucleotides read TGTGCCAGCAGCCTCCGGAGGGGCTACGAGCAGTACTTC.

The rearrangement joins TRBV19 to TRBJ2-7; 8 nucleotides line up with TRBD1. CDR3 size: 14 residues. With 5 bases clipped from V and 5 bases from J, the junction kept 8 bases outside the gene matches. Germline-derived CDR1 and CDR2 are LNHDA and SQIVND (reference sequence). Here the CDR3 DNA reads TGTGCCAGTAGTTGGACAGGGACGTCCAACGAGCAGTACTTC. Translation: CASSWTGTSNEQYF.

V gene TRBV4-2 combines with J gene TRBJ1-1, with a weak D call TRBD1 (6 bases). Per the germline V gene, CDR1 is LGHNA and CDR2 is YNFKEQ. With 4 bases removed from V and 7 bases from J, the gap between germline ends came to 19 bases. The CDR3 covers 15 residues. CDR3 bases: TGTGCCAGCAGCCCCGAGGGGGGGGAAGGGCTTGAAGCTTTCTTT. Translating it yields CASSPEGGEGLEAFF.

This clonotype was counted ten times or more. This chain's CDR3 is CASSPQAGVTYEQYF. The CDR3 bases are TGTGCCAGCAGCCCCCAAGCGGGAGTGACCTACGAGCAGTACTTC. This rearrangement joins TRBV7-6 to TRBJ2-7; 8 positions agree with TRBD2. The CDR3 totals 15 residues. Germline lookup yields CDR1 SGHVS and CDR2 FNYEAQ. With 5 bases clipped from V and 2 bases from J, the junction kept 8 bases outside the gene matches.

Points on this clonotype: A far larger clone is one base from this, pointing to a likely read error. This chain connects TRBV7-2 to TRBJ2-1; 8 nucleotides align to TRBD2. The CDR3 contains 14 residues. The trim removed 5 bases at V and 10 bases at J, leaving 10 bases unmatched. Germline lookup yields CDR1 SGHTA and CDR2 FQGNSA. CDR3 amino acids: CASSPNGRGDEQFF. The CDR3 region has the DNA TGTGCCAGCAGCCCTAACGGGAGGGGCGACGAGCAGTTCTTC. Full variable domain (remainder filled in from reference TRBV7-2 and TRBJ2-1): GAGVSQSPSNKVTEKGKDVELRCDPISGHTALYWYRQSLGQGLEFLIYFQGNSAPDKSGLPSDRFSAERTGGSVSTLTIQRTQQEDSAVYLCASSPNGRGDEQFFGPGTRLTVL.

This clonotype was counted ten times or more. The chain recombines TRBV5-1 with TRBJ2-7; D is uncertain. The ends were cut back, 0 bases at V and 2 bases at J, with 12 bases in the middle. Germline lookup yields CDR1 SGHRS and CDR2 YFSETQ. The CDR3 totals 15 residues. Here the CDR3 reads CASSLESRQPYEQYF. As DNA, the CDR3 is TGCGCCAGCAGCTTGGAAAGCCGGCAGCCCTACGAGCAGTACTTC.

The rearrangement links TRBV4-2 to TRBJ2-1; D is unclear. Trimming shortened V by 4 bases and J by 8 bases, and 9 bases separated the two germline ends. The CDR3 consists of 12 residues. Looked up from germline, CDR1 is LGHNA and CDR2 is YNFKEQ. Here the CDR3 reads CASSLNRDEQFF. Written as DNA, the CDR3 is TGTGCCAGCAGCCTCAACCGCGATGAGCAGTTCTTC.

This clonotype occurred once. The junction and the germline gene differ at one end; a read error may be behind it. This chain uses TRBV7-8 with TRBJ2-1; 9 nucleotides match TRBD1. This CDR3 comprises 14 residues. The V gene's germline CDR1 is SGHVS and CDR2 FQNEAQ. The CDR3, as DNA: TGTGCCAGCCGAGGTGGGACAGGGAGCAATGAGCAGTTCTTT. Protein sequence: CASRGGTGSNEQFF.

A note on this clonotype: A far larger clone is just one base off, so this is likely a read error. The chain recombines TRBV2 with TRBJ2-1; 10 nucleotides agree with TRBD2. CDR3 length: 17 residues. Germline-derived CDR1 and CDR2 are SNHLY and FYNNEI. Here the CDR3 DNA reads TGTGCCAGCAGTTTGGGAGCGGGGGGGCGATTGAAAAATGGGCAGTTCTTC. This gives the protein CASSLGAGGRLKNGQFF.

Only one count was recorded for this clonotype. This chain uses TRBV7-9 with TRBJ2-7; tentative D call: TRBD2 (6 bases). The CDR3 runs to 14 residues. Germline CDR1 and CDR2: SEHNR and FQNEAQ (reference sequence). Trimming cost V 5 bases and J 3 bases, with 14 bases left between them. In nucleotides, the CDR3 is TGTGCCAGCAGCATCGGGACTCAGAACTACGAGCAGTACTTC. This codes for CASSIGTQNYEQYF.

The chain is built from TRBV19 and TRBJ1-2; 7 bases fit TRBD1. The junction had 8 bases not matched to a gene; V was cut back by 4 bases and J by 6 bases. CDR3 length: 14 amino acids. Germline V gene sequence: CDR1 LNHDA, CDR2 SQIVND (reference sequence). In DNA, the CDR3 is TGTGCCAGTAGTACAAGACAGGGTCACCATGGCTACACCTTC. This codes for CASSTRQGHHGYTF.

This clonotype was recorded many times. The chain couples TRBV20-1 to TRBJ1-1; D unclear. Germline CDR1 is DFQATT and CDR2 is SNEGSKA (reference sequence). V was shortened by 3 bases and J by 7 bases, with 24 bases between the two germline ends. This CDR3 has 16 residues. The CDR3 DNA follows: TGCAGTGCTAGGGATTTAGAAGGGAAATATCCCGTTGAAGCTTTCTTT. Protein product: CSARDLEGKYPVEAFF.

This clonotype showed up many times. This sequence joins TRBV7-2 and TRBJ2-3; 10 bases fit TRBD2. The CDR3 loop spans 15 amino acids. CDR1 is SGHTA and CDR2 is FQGNSA in the germline V gene. V was clipped by 5 bases and J by 7 bases; unmatched bases: 9. CDR3 region: CASSETSGGAHTQYF. The CDR3 nucleotides are TGTGCCAGCAGCGAAACGAGCGGGGGGGCACATACGCAGTATTTT. The whole variable domain, filled in from reference TRBV7-2 and TRBJ2-3, reads GAGVSQSPSNKVTEKGKDVELRCDPISGHTALYWYRQSLGQGLEFLIYFQGNSAPDKSGLPSDRFSAERTGGSVSTLTIQRTQQEDSAVYLCASSETSGGAHTQYFGPGTRLTVL.

This clonotype occurred many times. J is TRBJ2-7 and V is TRBV7-2; a possible D gene is TRBD2 (5 bases). The V end was cut by 6 bases, the J end by 5 bases, with 20 bases between. This CDR3 contains 15 residues. Germline V gene lookup returns CDR1 SGHTA and CDR2 FQGNSA. In DNA, the CDR3 is TGTGCCAGCAGTCGCGGGCCCCCTCCGGCCCACGAGCAGTACTTC. This gives the protein CASSRGPPPAHEQYF.

The rearrangement joins TRBV6-1 to TRBJ1-1; the match to TRBD1 covers 9 bases. The CDR3 is 14 amino acids. CDR1 and CDR2 (germline): MNHNS, SASEGT. The V gene end was trimmed by 6 bases and the J gene end by 5 bases; junction bases not matched to a gene: 7. DNA for the CDR3: TGTGCCAGCAGCTCAGGGACAGGGAGGACTGAAGCTTTCTTT. Its translation: CASSSGTGRTEAFF.

This clonotype showed up many times. The chain has TRBV20-1 and TRBJ2-7, with TRBD1 matching over 9 bases. V shed 4 bases, J shed 4 bases, and the junction held 5 bases outside the gene matches. Germline CDR1 reads DFQATT; CDR2 reads SNEGSKA (reference sequence). The CDR3 loop spans 13 amino acids. In DNA, the CDR3 is TGCAGTGCTACCGGACAGGGGAATTACGAGCAGTACTTC. The encoded protein is CSATGQGNYEQYF.

This clonotype was detected only a few times. This could be a read error, since a much larger clone is one nucleotide away. V usage is TRBV28 and J usage is TRBJ1-1; 11 bases fit TRBD1. CDR1 is MDHEN and CDR2 is SYDVKM in the germline V gene. This CDR3 has 15 amino acids. The CDR3 reads CAGSRTGGLPSEAFF. DNA of the CDR3: TGTGCCGGCAGTAGGACAGGGGGCCTACCTTCTGAAGCTTTCTTT.

The CDR3: CSAPRGAGHGHEQFF. In nucleotides, the CDR3 is TGCAGTGCTCCCCGGGGGGCGGGACACGGACATGAGCAGTTCTTC. The genes are TRBV20-1 and TRBJ2-1; D possibly corresponds to TRBD2 (7 bases). V gave up 5 bases and J gave up 8 bases, with 22 bases separating them. CDR1 and CDR2 from the germline V gene are DFQATT and SNEGSKA (reference sequence). This CDR3 contains 15 residues.

This clonotype was seen ten or more times. The rearrangement uses TRBV2 and TRBJ2-6, with D perhaps matching TRBD1 (6 bases). The V end was cut by 8 bases, the J end by 0 bases, with 17 bases between. The CDR3 is 17 residues long. Germline V gene lookup returns CDR1 SNHLY and CDR2 FYNNEI. CDR3 sequence: CASGGRPSSSGANVLTF. For the CDR3, the DNA is TGTGCCAGCGGGGGCCGGCCGTCTTCCTCTGGGGCCAACGTCCTGACTTTC.

This clonotype was observed a few times. V is TRBV5-1 and J is TRBJ1-2; D call uncertain. V was cut by 0 bases and J by 3 bases, with 12 bases left in between. This CDR3 region has 15 residues. Germline CDR1 and CDR2: SGHRS and YFSETQ. CDR3 sequence reads: CASSLGALPHYGYTF. The CDR3 DNA follows: TGCGCCAGCAGCTTGGGGGCTCTCCCCCACTATGGCTACACCTTC.

This clonotype was counted at least ten times. V and J are TRBV20-1 and TRBJ2-1; D gene uncertain. The J call may be mistaken, given a closer DNA end match to TRBJ2-5. This CDR3 is 16 amino acids long. Germline V lookup: CDR1 DFQATT, CDR2 SNEGSKA (reference sequence). This CDR3 reads CSARDPVSISQETQYF. The CDR3 coding sequence is TGCAGTGCTAGAGATCCGGTATCGATAAGCCAAGAGACCCAGTACTTC.

This clonotype has at least ten counts. The chain is built from TRBV27 and TRBJ1-5; 10 bases fit TRBD1. Per the germline V gene, CDR1 is MNHEY and CDR2 is SMNVEV (reference sequence). The CDR3 loop spans 15 amino acids. The junction had 10 bases not matched to a gene; V was cut back by 7 bases and J by 7 bases. CDR3 sequence: CASKTGTGAGQPQHF. Written as DNA, the CDR3 is TGTGCCAGCAAGACCGGGACAGGGGCGGGCCAGCCCCAGCATTTT.